The present T cell receptor beta chain was sequenced within a study of blood T cell repertoires in COVID-19. Background on the study: Samples representing acute and convalescent COVID-19 were sourced from the United States, Italy and Spain. PBMCs, B-cell-depleted T cells, or T cells provided the cDNA or gDNA that made up the material.

V was pared by 3 bases and J by 1 base, with 10 bases of the junction left unmatched. Germline-derived CDR1 and CDR2 are SGHTA and FQGTGA. This CDR3 contains 18 residues. In the authors' workflow: Amplified reference gene primers provided the basis for estimating nucleated cell counts. Using immunoSEQ multiplex PCR, the repertoire was profiled, and TCRdb retains in-frame clones only, with some absent. The V and J calls and clone size come from that table; D and trimming were worked out from the DNA. This table has about 360,000 clones, approximately 86% appearing once. Sequencing was performed on peripheral blood. This clonotype originated in a human donor in a cohort sampled during active COVID-19. The rearrangement joins TRBV7-3 to TRBJ2-3; 10 nucleotides agree with TRBD1. The CDR3 DNA reads as TGTGCCAGCAGCTTCTTACAACCCGGGACAGGGGGCACAGATACGCAGTATTTT. Its translation: CASSFLQPGTGGTDTQYF.